This TCR beta chain was documented in a study of Ad26.COV2.S vaccination and SARS-CoV-2 variants. Treatment defined: 19 received Ad26.COV2.S at low or high dose, single or two shots; five or six received placebo; per-sample allocation not given. Sample collection was performed on day 63 after the first vaccine or placebo injection. The protocol was immunoSEQ multiplex PCR, while the TCRdb copy is restricted to in-frame clones and leaves out a portion. The data contain 350,000 to 400,000 clones, 75% to 90% of them singletons. Germline V gene data show CDR1 as MNHEY and CDR2 as SMNVEV (reference sequence). V was shortened by 10 bases and J by 4 bases, with 10 bases between the two germline ends. This CDR3 is built from 11 residues. This clone was counted between two and nine times.

Specimen: peripheral blood, collected in a trial of Ad26.COV2.S vaccine versus placebo. This clonotype was obtained from a person between 18 and 59 years old who received the Ad26.COV2.S COVID-19 vaccine or a placebo. The chain links TRBV27 to TRBJ1-2, with a possible D match to TRBD1 (5 bases). The CDR3 DNA is TGTGCCACCTACGGGGGCTATGGCTACACCTTC. Translated: CATYGGYGYTF.